Listed below are T cell receptor beta chains from one sample, sequenced in a study of blood T cells in healthy people across ages. TCRdb reprocessed the 5' RACE reads via MiXCR and lists one record per CDR3 protein. The table includes around 900,000 distinct CDR3 sequences, around 28% detected once. The source material was blood. The receptors come from a woman older than 75 in good health. The CDR3 runs from the conserved cysteine through the conserved F or W. A D gene is named only where the DNA matches it firmly. Only part of the rows carry a size: once, few, many, or a class if the clone is expanded.

TRBJ2-1 | once | TRBV29-1 | . | TGCAGCTCAGGGGGAGGCAGGGGCAACAATGAGCAGTTCTTC | CSSGGGRGNNEQFF
TRBJ1-3 | . | TRBV12-3/TRBV12-4 | TRBD1 | TGTGCCAGCAGCCTAGGAGGGGGCCACACCATATATTTT | CASSLGGGHTIYF
TRBJ2-2 | few | TRBV19 | . | TGTGCCAGTAGTGTAACGGGTAGGACCGGGGAGCTGTTTTTT | CASSVTGRTGELFF
TRBJ2-5 | . | TRBV20-1 | . | TGCAGTGCTGGGACTCCCAGGGAGACCCAGTACTTC | CSAGTPRETQYF
TRBJ2-1 | . | TRBV29-1 | . | TGCAGCGTTCTTGAGGCGGGTTACTCCTACAATGAGCAGTTCTTC | CSVLEAGYSYNEQFF
TRBJ2-5 | . | TRBV7-2 | . | TGTGCCAGCAGCTCCCCTAGCAGCGAGACCAAGTACTTC | CASSSPSSETKYF
TRBJ1-2 | many | TRBV7-2 | . | TGTGCCAGCAGCTTAGGTCCAGGGGAGGGTAGGGCGAATGGCTACACCTTC | CASSLGPGEGRANGYTF
TRBJ1-5 | few | TRBV7-8 | . | TGTGCCAGCAGCCGAGGCGCCAACCCGAATAGCAATCAGCCCCAGCATTTT | CASSRGANPNSNQPQHF
TRBJ2-3 | many | TRBV27 | TRBD2 | TGTGCCAGCAGCAAAGGGACTAGCGGCTCTACGCAGTATTTT | CASSKGTSGSTQYF
TRBJ1-5 | . | TRBV7-8 | TRBD1 | TGTGCCAGCAGCTTAGGGGGACAGCCGCAGCCCCAGCATTTT | CASSLGGQPQPQHF
TRBJ2-3 | few | TRBV7-9 | . | TGTGCCAGCAGCGGGGCAGATATGCAGTATTTT | CASSGADMQYF
TRBJ1-2 | . | TRBV4-1 | TRBD1 | TGCGCCAGCAGCCAATTTGAGGGACAGAACTATGGCTACATCTTC | CASSQFEGQNYGYIF
TRBJ2-2 | . | TRBV11-2 | . | TGTGCCAGCAGCTTTCAGGGGTTGGCCGGGGAGCTGTTTTTT | CASSFQGLAGELFF
TRBJ2-5 | many | TRBV15 | TRBD2 | TGTGCCACCAGTCTGGCGGGGGGACTTCAAGAGACCCAGTACTTC | CATSLAGGLQETQYF
TRBJ1-6 | few | TRBV27 | . | TGTGCCAGCAGTGACCTAGATCATCGAACCAGAAGTTCACCCCTCCACTTT | CASSDLDHRTRSSPLHF
TRBJ1-2 | many | TRBV7-2 | . | TGTGCCAGCAGCCGAGACTCCGGCCCCGAGGGCTACACCTTC | CASSRDSGPEGYTF
TRBJ2-7 | many | TRBV28 | . | TGTGCCAGCGGATACAGGGTTCCCTACGAGCAGTACTTC | CASGYRVPYEQYF
TRBJ2-7 | many | TRBV3-1 | . | TGTGCCAGCAGCTCTTGCCCGGACGGATACGAGCAGTACTTC | CASSSCPDGYEQYF
TRBJ2-6 | once | TRBV12-3/TRBV12-4 | TRBD2 | TGTGCCAGCAGTAACGGACTAGCCCTCAACGTCCTGACTTTC | CASSNGLALNVLTF
TRBJ1-1 | . | TRBV6-5 | . | TGTGCCAGCAGTCGGGGACACCACACTGAAGCTTTCTTT | CASSRGHHTEAFF
TRBJ1-5 | . | TRBV20-1 | . | TGCAGTGCTAGTCTGGGGCCGAGGGATCAGCCCCAGCATTTT | CSASLGPRDQPQHF
TRBJ2-2 | . | TRBV5-1 | TRBD2 | TGCGCCAGCAGCTTGGCCCCTAGCGGTAACACCGGGGAGCTGTTTTTT | CASSLAPSGNTGELFF
TRBJ2-5 | . | TRBV29-1 | . | TGCAGCGCTGCAGGGGTTTCTCGAGAGCAGTACTTC | CSAAGVSREQYF
TRBJ2-5 | . | TRBV13 | . | TGTACCAGCAGCTTCCGGACTCAGGAGACCCAGTACTTC | CTSSFRTQETQYF
TRBJ2-1 | many | TRBV20-1 | . | TGCAGTGCTAGAGGCCCCCCCAATGAGCAGTTCTTC | CSARGPPNEQFF
TRBJ2-1 | many | TRBV5-1 | TRBD1 | TGCGCCAGCAGCACCGGACAGGCCCTCTCCTACAATGAGCAGTTCTTC | CASSTGQALSYNEQFF
TRBJ2-1 | . | TRBV13 | TRBD1 | TGTGCCAGCAGCTCTTCCTCCAATAGACAGGGTCGCTCCTACAATGAGCAGTTCTTC | CASSSSSNRQGRSYNEQFF
TRBJ2-7 | many | TRBV6-2/TRBV6-3 | . | TGTGCCAGCAGTTATTCATCGGGACACCCCTACGAGCAGTACTTC | CASSYSSGHPYEQYF
TRBJ1-4 | . | TRBV5-1 | . | TGCGCCGGCAGCCCCGGACCTAACGGGAATGAAAAACTGTTTTTT | CAGSPGPNGNEKLFF
TRBJ2-7 | few | TRBV20-1 | . | TGCAGTGCTAGGGATGGCACTGAGCAGTACTTC | CSARDGTEQYF
TRBJ2-3 | many | TRBV18 | TRBD2 | TGTGCCAGCTCACCACTTAAAATTCAGCGGGGCTTAACAGATACGCAGTATTTT | CASSPLKIQRGLTDTQYF
TRBJ2-6 | . | TRBV3-1 | . | TGTGCCAGCCAACACAGCTCTGGGGCCAACGTCCTGACTTTC | CASQHSSGANVLTF
TRBJ2-1 | many | TRBV6-2/TRBV6-3 | . | TGTGCCAGCACTGGGGCCAAAGAGCAGTTCTTC | CASTGAKEQFF
TRBJ2-5 | many | TRBV5-1 | . | TGCGCCAGCAGCTTCGGCGGACAGAACCAAGAGACCCAGTACTTC | CASSFGGQNQETQYF
TRBJ2-1 | many | TRBV6-5 | TRBD2 | TGTGCCAGCACCACGTCCCGGGACTACTACAATGAGCAGTTCTTC | CASTTSRDYYNEQFF
TRBJ1-2 | few | TRBV3-1 | . | TGTGCCAGCAGTTTTGTCCAGGCGGGCGGCTACACCTTC | CASSFVQAGGYTF
TRBJ1-5 | many | TRBV6-2/TRBV6-3 | TRBD1 | TGTGCCAGCAGCTCTTCAGGGGGCTTGAATCAGCCCCAGCATTTT | CASSSSGGLNQPQHF
TRBJ2-1 | many | TRBV24-1 | TRBD2 | TGTGCCACCAGTGATCGGGCCCTAAGGGAGGGTAGCAATGAGCAGTTCTTC | CATSDRALREGSNEQFF
TRBJ2-5 | many | TRBV7-2 | TRBD2 | TGTGCCAGCAGCCGAACTAGCGGGGGGGGGCAAGAGACCCAGTACTTC | CASSRTSGGGQETQYF
TRBJ2-7 | . | TRBV27 | TRBD1 | TGTGCCAGCAGGCTCCCAGAGGGGGACAGCGAGCAGTACTTC | CASRLPEGDSEQYF
TRBJ1-1 | . | TRBV20-1 | . | TGCAGTGCTAGAGATTTGCAGGGAGGCACTGAAGCTTTCTTT | CSARDLQGGTEAFF
TRBJ2-5 | . | TRBV10-2 | . | TGCGCCAGCAGTAGTCTAGCGTTGGAGACCCAGTACTTC | CASSSLALETQYF
TRBJ2-5 | . | TRBV9 | . | TGTGCCAGCAGCGTAGAGCCTTCTCGGGGCCCCACCCCGGAGACCCAGTACTTC | CASSVEPSRGPTPETQYF
TRBJ1-2 | . | TRBV12-3/TRBV12-4 | . | TGTGCCAGCAGGAGGGACAACCTTAACTATGGCTACACCTTC | CASRRDNLNYGYTF
TRBJ2-1 | many | TRBV28 | TRBD1 | TGTGCCAGCAGCGGGACAGGGGGCCTCAATGAGCAGTTCTTC | CASSGTGGLNEQFF
TRBJ1-2 | . | TRBV7-9 | TRBD1 | TGTGCCAGCAGCTTACCAACGGACAGGGGGCAAACTAACTATGGCTACACCTTC | CASSLPTDRGQTNYGYTF
TRBJ1-2 | many | TRBV20-1 | . | TGCAGTGCTAGGACCCTCGGGGGGGCGCGGGGCTACACCTTC | CSARTLGGARGYTF
TRBJ2-1 | . | TRBV12-5 | TRBD2 | TGTGCTAGTGGTTTGGTAGTCGCGGGAGGGCCCCATGAGCAGTTCTTC | CASGLVVAGGPHEQFF
TRBJ2-3 | . | TRBV12-3/TRBV12-4 | TRBD2 | TGTGCCAGCAGTTTACGGTTTTGGGGTTGGGGGACTAGCGGGGTGGCGACAGATACGCAGTATTTT | CASSLRFWGWGTSGVATDTQYF
TRBJ1-5 | few | TRBV18 | . | TGTGCCAGCTCACCTCCAGGGACGGTGGATCAGCCCCAGCATTTT | CASSPPGTVDQPQHF